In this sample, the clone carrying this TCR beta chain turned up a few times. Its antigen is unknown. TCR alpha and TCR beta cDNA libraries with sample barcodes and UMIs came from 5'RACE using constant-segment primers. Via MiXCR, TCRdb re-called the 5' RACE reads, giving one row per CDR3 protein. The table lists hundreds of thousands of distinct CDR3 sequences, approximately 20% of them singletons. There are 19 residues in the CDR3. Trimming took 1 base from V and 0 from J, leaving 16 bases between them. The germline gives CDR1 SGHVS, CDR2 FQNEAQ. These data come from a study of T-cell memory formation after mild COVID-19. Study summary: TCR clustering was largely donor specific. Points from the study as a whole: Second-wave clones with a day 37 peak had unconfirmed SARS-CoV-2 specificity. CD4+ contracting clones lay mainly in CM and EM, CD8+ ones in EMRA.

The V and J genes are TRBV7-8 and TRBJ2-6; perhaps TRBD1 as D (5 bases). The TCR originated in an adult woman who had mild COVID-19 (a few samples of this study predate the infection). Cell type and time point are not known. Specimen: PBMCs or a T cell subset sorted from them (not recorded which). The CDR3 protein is CASSLDSTDRFSGANVLTF. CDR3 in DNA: TGTGCCAGCAGCTTAGATTCGACAGATCGATTCTCTGGGGCCAACGTCCTGACTTTC.